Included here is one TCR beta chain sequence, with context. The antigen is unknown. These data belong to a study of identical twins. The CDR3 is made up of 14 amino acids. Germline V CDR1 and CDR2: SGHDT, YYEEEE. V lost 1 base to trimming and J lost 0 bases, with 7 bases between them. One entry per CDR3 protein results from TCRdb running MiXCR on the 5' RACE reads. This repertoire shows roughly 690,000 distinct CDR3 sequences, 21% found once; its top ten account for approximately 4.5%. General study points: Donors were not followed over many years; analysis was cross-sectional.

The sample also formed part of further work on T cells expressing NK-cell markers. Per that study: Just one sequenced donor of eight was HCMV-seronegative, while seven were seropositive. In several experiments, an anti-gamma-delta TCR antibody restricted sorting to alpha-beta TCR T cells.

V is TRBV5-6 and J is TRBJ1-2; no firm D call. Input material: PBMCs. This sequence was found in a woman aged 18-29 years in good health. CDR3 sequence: CASSLPLANYGYTF. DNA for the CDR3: TGTGCCAGCAGCTTGCCCCTAGCTAACTATGGCTACACCTTC.